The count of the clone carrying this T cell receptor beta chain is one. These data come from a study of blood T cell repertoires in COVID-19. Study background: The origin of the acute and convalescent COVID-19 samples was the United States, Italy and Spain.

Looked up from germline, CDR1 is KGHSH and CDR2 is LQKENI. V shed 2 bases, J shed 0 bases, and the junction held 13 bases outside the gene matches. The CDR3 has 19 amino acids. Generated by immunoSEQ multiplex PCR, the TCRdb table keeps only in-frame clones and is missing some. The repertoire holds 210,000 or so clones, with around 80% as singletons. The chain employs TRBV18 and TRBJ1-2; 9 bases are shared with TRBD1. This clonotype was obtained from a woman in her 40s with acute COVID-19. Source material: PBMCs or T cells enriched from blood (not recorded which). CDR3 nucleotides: TGTGCCAGCTCACCAGTGTTCGAGGGACAGGGAGGATCTAACTATGGCTACACCTTC. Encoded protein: CASSPVFEGQGGSNYGYTF.